This passage covers 23 T cell receptor beta chains from one sample sequenced in a study of blood T cell repertoires in COVID-19. Method: immunoSEQ multiplex PCR; TCRdb's copy keeps in-frame clones and lacks some. In the table there are 140,000 or so clones, 79% of which are singletons. Specimen: peripheral blood. These receptor sequences come from a man aged 50-59 years with active or convalescent COVID-19.

The chain is built from TRBV24-1 and TRBJ2-7, with 9 bases matching TRBD2. The CDR3 is made up of 16 amino acids. The germline V gene has CDR1 KGHDR and CDR2 SFDVKD. Germline trimming cut 3 bases from V and 1 base from J; bases unmatched to any gene: 6. The CDR3 DNA is TGTGCCACCAGTGATGGGAAGCTAGCGGGATCCTACGAGCAGTACTTC. Its protein is CATSDGKLAGSYEQYF.

The CDR3 reads CASSILGEAQYF. The DNA of the CDR3 is TGTGCCAGTAGTATCTTGGGGGAGGCCCAGTACTTC. The V and J genes are TRBV19 and TRBJ2-5; tentative D call: TRBD2 (6 bases). V gave up 3 bases and J gave up 9 bases, with 11 bases separating them. From germline, CDR1 is LNHDA and CDR2 SQIVND (reference sequence). This CDR3 spans 12 amino acids. Together with reference TRBV19 and TRBJ2-5, the CDR3 gives the full variable domain: DGGITQSPKYLFRKEGQNVTLSCEQNLNHDAMYWYRQDPGQGLRLIYYSQIVNDFQKGDIAEGYSVSREKKESFPLTVTSAQKNPTAFYLCASSILGEAQYFGPGTRLLVL.

The J gene is TRBJ1-4, the V gene TRBV25-1; TRBD1 might be the D (5 bases). There are 14 residues in the CDR3. The ends were cut back, 1 base at V and 8 bases at J, with 11 bases in the middle. Germline V gene lookup returns CDR1 MGHDK and CDR2 SYGVNS. The CDR3 nucleotides are TGTGCCAGCAGTGAATCAAGGGGTAGGGAAAAACTGTTTTTT. Translating it yields CASSESRGREKLFF.

This clone appeared a single time. The chain has TRBV10-2 and TRBJ1-5, with 8 nucleotides matching TRBD1. The germline V gene encodes CDR1 WSHSY and CDR2 SAAADI. The junction had 6 bases not matched to a gene; V was cut back by 3 bases and J by 5 bases. This CDR3 region has 15 residues. CDR3: CASSDRQGLDQPQHF. The CDR3 coding sequence is TGCGCCAGCAGTGATCGACAGGGGTTAGATCAGCCCCAGCATTTT.

The chain has TRBV28 and TRBJ1-1; D is uncertain. Per germline, CDR1 MDHEN and CDR2 SYDVKM. Between the trimmed V and J ends, which lost 3 bases and 0 bases, there was a span of 5 bases. This CDR3 contains 13 residues. CDR3 in amino acids: CASSFNMNTEAFF. The CDR3 DNA follows: TGTGCCAGCAGTTTTAATATGAACACTGAAGCTTTCTTT.

This chain links TRBV18 with TRBJ2-3, with TRBD2 matching 16 bases. Germline V CDR1 and CDR2: KGHSH, LQKENI. The CDR3 consists of 18 residues. The J segment lost 4 bases and the V segment lost 3 bases, leaving 7 bases of the junction unmatched. For the CDR3, the DNA is TGTGCCAGCTCACCCCCGGGACTAGCGGGGGGGGTGGCAGATACGCAGTATTTT. It is translated as CASSPPGLAGGVADTQYF.

This chain uses TRBV15 with TRBJ1-5; 9 bases agree with TRBD1. The V gene end was trimmed by 4 bases and the J gene end by 6 bases; junction bases not matched to a gene: 7. This CDR3 has 15 residues. The V gene's germline CDR1 is LNHNV and CDR2 YYDKDF (reference sequence). CDR3 bases: TGTGCCACCAGCAACTACAGGGGGCACGTTCAGCCCCAGCATTTT. Its protein is CATSNYRGHVQPQHF.

The gene calls are TRBV3-1 (or the pseudogene TRBV3-2) and TRBJ1-2; a weak D match, TRBD1 (5 bases). CDR1 LGHDT and CDR2 YNNKEL come from the germline V gene (reference sequence). V was pared by 7 bases and J by 5 bases, with 14 bases between. The CDR3 is 13 amino acids. The CDR3 loop is CASTSVGEYGYTF. CDR3 nucleotides: TGTGCCAGCACCTCAGTAGGGGAATATGGCTACACCTTC.

This chain connects TRBV27 to TRBJ2-1; TRBD1 matches at 7 bases. The V segment lost 8 bases and the J segment 2 bases; nucleotides outside the gene matches: 3. Germline lookup yields CDR1 MNHEY and CDR2 SMNVEV (reference sequence). CDR3 length: 13 amino acids. The CDR3: CASGTVPYNEQFF. The CDR3 DNA is TGTGCCAGCGGGACAGTCCCCTACAATGAGCAGTTCTTC.

This clone came up many times. The chain recombines TRBV27 with TRBJ2-1; D is unclear. Looked up from germline, CDR1 is MNHEY and CDR2 is SMNVEV (reference sequence). Trimming removed 6 bases at V and 0 bases at J, with 6 bases between. CDR3 length equals 13 residues. CDR3 amino acids: CASSRFSYNEQFF. The DNA of the CDR3 is TGTGCCAGCAGCCGGTTCTCCTACAATGAGCAGTTCTTC.

J is TRBJ2-3 and V is TRBV4-1, with TRBD2 matching 8 bases. Germline CDR1 reads MGHRA; CDR2 reads YSYEKL. The length of the CDR3 is 15 residues. Losses at the gene ends were 1 base for V and 7 bases for J; bases not matched to a gene: 7. The CDR3 region is CASSQAGLVGYTQYF. CDR3 nucleotide sequence: TGCGCCAGCAGCCAAGCGGGACTAGTCGGGTATACGCAGTATTTT.

V and J are TRBV19 and TRBJ2-7, with TRBD1 as a possible D gene (5 bases). The germline V gene has CDR1 LNHDA and CDR2 SQIVND (reference sequence). Trimming removed 3 bases at V and 3 bases at J, with 12 bases between. The CDR3 loop spans 14 amino acids. The CDR3 region is CASSMGQNYYEQYF. The DNA for the CDR3 is TGTGCCAGTAGTATGGGGCAGAACTACTACGAGCAGTACTTC.

This clone was picked up one time. This chain connects TRBV19 to TRBJ1-3; D gene unclear. The germline V and J ends were trimmed by 3 bases and 0 bases, with 9 bases remaining between them. Germline CDR1 and CDR2: LNHDA and SQIVND (reference sequence). This CDR3 is 15 amino acids long. CDR3 coding DNA: TGTGCCAGTAGTATTGGGAGACACTCTGGAAACACCATATATTTT. It encodes CASSIGRHSGNTIYF.

This clone was found once. The J gene is TRBJ1-2, the V gene TRBV5-4; D is unclear. Looked up from germline, CDR1 is SGHNT and CDR2 is YYREEE (reference sequence). The V end lost 4 bases, the J end lost 8 bases, and 12 bases lay between the germline ends. This CDR3 is built from 12 residues. The CDR3 protein is CASSLGTEGYTF. The CDR3, as DNA: TGTGCCAGCAGCCTAGGTACGGAGGGCTACACCTTC.

The rearrangement links TRBV5-4 to TRBJ2-3; 7 bases are shared with TRBD1. Germline-derived CDR1 and CDR2 are SGHNT and YYREEE (reference sequence). This CDR3 has 14 residues. The V segment lost 4 bases and the J segment 1 base; nucleotides outside the gene matches: 3. The CDR3 here is CASSLGQRTDTQYF. CDR3 nucleotide sequence: TGTGCCAGCAGCCTGGGACAGCGCACAGATACGCAGTATTTT.

This clone has a single count. J is TRBJ2-2 and V is TRBV21-1; TRBD1, the table's D call, lacks a check against the DNA. TRBV21-1 corresponds to a pseudogene. There are 18 residues in the CDR3. This CDR3 is CASSKKRAGTGNTGELFF. CDR3 DNA: TGTGCCAGCAGCAAAAAAAGGGCCGGGACAGGGAACACCGGGGAGCTGTTTTTT.

V usage is TRBV5-4 and J usage is TRBJ2-7; TRBD2 matches at 10 bases. CDR3 length: 15 amino acids. V shed 3 bases, J shed 0 bases, and the junction held 3 bases outside the gene matches. Germline assignment: CDR1 SGHNT and CDR2 YYREEE (reference sequence). The CDR3 spells CASSSGLANSYEQYF. CDR3 coding DNA: TGTGCCAGCAGCTCGGGACTAGCGAACTCCTACGAGCAGTACTTC.

Here the CDR3 DNA reads TGTGCCAGCAGCCAAGAAGGGGGACCGCGGTGGTACACCGGGGAGCTGTTTTTT. This codes for CASSQEGGPRWYTGELFF. The gene calls are TRBV14 and TRBJ2-2; the D gene is possibly TRBD1 (6 bases). This CDR3 contains 18 residues. Per germline, CDR1 SGHDN and CDR2 FVKESK. Trimming stripped 0 bases from V and 3 bases from J, with 17 bases between.

This clone appeared a single time. CDR3 in amino acids: CASSSPPGNTEAFF. DNA of the CDR3: TGTGCCAGCAGCTCCCCCCCGGGGAACACTGAAGCTTTCTTT. The chain links TRBV13 to TRBJ1-1; D gene ambiguous. Per germline, CDR1 PRHDT and CDR2 FYEKMQ (reference sequence). This CDR3 contains 14 residues. Trimming stripped 4 bases from V and 1 base from J, with 10 bases between.

The chain couples TRBV3-1 (or the pseudogene TRBV3-2) to TRBJ1-1; D not certain. Trimming removed 7 bases at V and 0 bases at J, with 6 bases between. The CDR3 extends over 12 amino acids. Germline V gene data show CDR1 as LGHDT and CDR2 as YNNKEL (reference sequence). In nucleotides, the CDR3 is TGTGCCAGCACGCACATGAACACTGAAGCTTTCTTT. Amino acids: CASTHMNTEAFF.

The chain has TRBV7-7 and TRBJ2-1, with a tentative D call TRBD1 (7 bases). Germline V gene sequence: CDR1 SSHAT, CDR2 FNYEAQ (reference sequence). With 1 base removed from V and 7 bases from J, the gap between germline ends came to 17 bases. This CDR3 is built from 16 residues. Here the CDR3 reads CASSLEVGAGGNEQFF. CDR3 DNA sequence: TGTGCCAGCAGCTTAGAGGTCGGGGCAGGGGGGAATGAGCAGTTCTTC.

The CDR3 sequence: CASSLAGRSSIAFF. CDR3 DNA: TGCGCCAGCAGCTTGGCAGGGCGGTCTTCCATAGCTTTCTTT. This chain uses TRBV5-1 with TRBJ1-1, with D possibly matching TRBD1 (5 bases). This CDR3 region has 14 residues. Trimming took 0 bases from V and 10 from J, leaving 16 bases between them. Looked up from germline, CDR1 is SGHRS and CDR2 is YFSETQ.

The sample holds many counts of this clone. The DNA of the CDR3 is TGTGCCAGCAGTCCCGACAGGTATGAAGCTTTCTTT. This codes for CASSPDRYEAFF. J is TRBJ1-1 and V is TRBV12-3 or TRBV12-4, with a possible D match to TRBD1 (6 bases). The CDR3 has 12 amino acids. V shed 5 bases and J shed 7 bases, with 11 bases lying between them.